This section outlines one T cell receptor beta chain sequence together with its context. The table lists this clonotype with many counts. There is no known antigen for this receptor. Base-call qualities are not available, and no considerably larger clone is one nucleotide away. The data originate from a study of response to subunit inactivated influenza vaccine (dated by TCRdb to between 2017 and 2018). General notes on the study: To follow how T cells responded to a trivalent subunit inactivated influenza vaccine, the researchers relied on deep quantitative profiling of the T cell receptor repertoire.

The paper as a whole reports these results and caveats: The authors suggested that each seasonal influenza vaccination may recruit only a limited number of new T cells.

The library was built by means of RT-PCR. For sequencing, an Illumina HiSeq 2500 was employed. Using fastp trimming at Q25 and MiXCR clonotype assembly, TCRdb reanalyzed the public sequencing data and kept in-frame beta chains. Identical CDR3 proteins give one entry, which carries the most common genes and DNA. The sample data list more than 450,000 distinct CDR3 sequences, and about 11% of these were observed just once. The top ten constitute around 10% of the sample. These records were also assigned to another study, of T cells expressing NK-cell markers. As noted in the second study: The TCR beta cDNA libraries were made using 5'RACE template switching, a step that added both a universal primer site and unique molecular identifiers. Three sorted T-cell subsets (CD3+CD56+NKG2C+, CD3+CD56+NKG2C- and CD3+CD56-NKG2C+) from under ten donors had their TCR beta-chain repertoires profiled. Among the eight sequenced donors, only one was HCMV-seronegative, while the other seven were HCMV-seropositive. To restrict sorting to alphabetaTCR-expressing T cells, an anti-gammadeltaTCR antibody was added in several experiments. In over five donors, the dominant CD3+CD56+NKG2C+ clonotypes were among the top 10 CD8+ clonotypes and accounted for roughly 1.0-7.5% of CD8+ T cells. Those dominant clonotypes were again the most abundant among CD3+CD56-NKG2C+ cells in four donors, at about 28.3-60.1%. Whether the expanded NKG2C-expressing T cell clones were specific for HCMV antigens was left unclear. All eight donors whose samples were sequenced were randomly selected healthy volunteers, three of them men and five women. A commercial ELISA kit detecting HCMV-specific IgG in serum was used to determine HCMV serostatus. Peripheral blood mononuclear cells were isolated from blood by Ficoll density gradient centrifugation. For roughly 6 donors, bulk peripheral blood T-cell repertoires were also sequenced from unsorted PBMC. Synthesis of cDNA was primed from the TCR beta constant segment and was followed by two consecutive PCR amplification steps. Libraries were sequenced as 2 x 150 bp reads on Illumina HiSeq 2000/2500, MiSeq or NextSeq. MIGEC was used to demultiplex reads and group reads by UMI, and MiTCR was used to assemble and quantify clonotypes. To remove erroneous sequences, TCR cDNA sequences were retained only when supported by two or more reads. Downstream repertoire analysis used the tcR package, and clonotypes were matched across fractions by CDR3 nucleotide sequence plus V segment. VDJmatch was used to annotate antigen specificity against VDJdb, with one amino acid substitution in CDR3 permitted.

Here the sequenced sample was PBMCs from blood, taken on the day of vaccination. The receptor was derived from a man between 45 and 60 years old who received an inactivated influenza vaccine. Donor details come from another sample of the same person, matched by shared clones.

The CDR3 amino acid sequence is: CSVEGIAGLDEQFF. The bases read TGCAGCGTTGAAGGGATAGCGGGACTGGATGAGCAGTTCTTC. The chain joins TRBV29-1 to TRBJ2-1, and TRBD2 aligns with 8 junction nucleotides. The germline V gene gives CDR1 as SQVTM and CDR2 as ANQGSEA. V lost 1 base and J lost 8 bases, and the count of bases not matched to a germline gene is 7. The CDR3 numbers 14 residues from cysteine through phenylalanine. The sequence is cut down to CDR3 DNA, 42 bases in frame from base 1.